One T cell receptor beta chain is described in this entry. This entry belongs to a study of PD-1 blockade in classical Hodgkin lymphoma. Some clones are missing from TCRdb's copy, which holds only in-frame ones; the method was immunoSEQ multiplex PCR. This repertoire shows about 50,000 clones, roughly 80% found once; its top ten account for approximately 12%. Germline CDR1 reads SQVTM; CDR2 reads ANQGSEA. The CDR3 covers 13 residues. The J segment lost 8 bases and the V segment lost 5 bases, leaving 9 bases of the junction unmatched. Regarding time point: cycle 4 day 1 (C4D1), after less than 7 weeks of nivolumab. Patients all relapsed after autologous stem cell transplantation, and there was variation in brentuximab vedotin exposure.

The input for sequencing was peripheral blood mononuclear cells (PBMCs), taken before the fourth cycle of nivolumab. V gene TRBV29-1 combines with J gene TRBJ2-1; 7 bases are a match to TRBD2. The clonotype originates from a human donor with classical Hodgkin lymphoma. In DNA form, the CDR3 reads TGCAGCGTTTCACGCGGGGGAGGGGATGAGCAGTTCTTC. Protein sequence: CSVSRGGGDEQFF.